The 2 T cell receptor beta chains below were found in one sample sequenced in a study of technical replicates of blood from a few donors. Data came from immunoSEQ multiplex PCR; TCRdb stores just in-frame clones and leaves some out. This repertoire shows under 15,000 clones, around 95% found once; its top ten account for 5.5% to 7.5%. The sample was PBMCs. These receptors originate from a human donor in good health.

The chain couples TRBV27 to TRBJ2-2; the match to TRBD1 covers 9 bases. Germline loops: CDR1 MNHEY, CDR2 SMNVEV (reference sequence). The CDR3 consists of 17 residues. Trimming at V came to 7 bases and at J to 2 bases, leaving 11 bases not matched to a gene. The CDR3 bases are TGTGCCAGCACCTTACTCCCGACAGGGGGTAACACCGGGGAGCTGTTTTTT. The encoded protein is CASTLLPTGGNTGELFF.

This chain connects TRBV7-8 to TRBJ1-5; 10 positions match TRBD1. J was trimmed by 2 bases and V by 5 bases; bases with no gene match: 6. Germline V gene lookup returns CDR1 SGHVS and CDR2 FQNEAQ. The CDR3 is made up of 16 amino acids. The chain's CDR3 is CASSRQGARGNQPQHF. The CDR3 region has the DNA TGTGCCAGCAGCAGACAGGGGGCTCGGGGCAATCAGCCCCAGCATTTT.